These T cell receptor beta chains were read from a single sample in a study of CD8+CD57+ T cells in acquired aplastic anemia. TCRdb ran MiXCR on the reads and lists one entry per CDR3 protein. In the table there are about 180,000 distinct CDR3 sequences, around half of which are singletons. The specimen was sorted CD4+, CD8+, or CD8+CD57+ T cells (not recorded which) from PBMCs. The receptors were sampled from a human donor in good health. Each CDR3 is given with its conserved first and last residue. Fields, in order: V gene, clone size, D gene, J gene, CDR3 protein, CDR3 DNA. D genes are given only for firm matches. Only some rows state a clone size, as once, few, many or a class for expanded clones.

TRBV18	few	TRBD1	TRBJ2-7	CASSQQGAPYEQYF	TGTGCCAGCTCCCAACAGGGGGCCCCCTACGAGCAGTACTTC
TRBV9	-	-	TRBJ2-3	CASSVGGPYTDTQYF	TGTGCCAGCAGCGTAGGAGGGCCCTACACAGATACGCAGTATTTT
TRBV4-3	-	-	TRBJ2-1	CASSPGPQGYNGRFF	TGCGCCAGCAGCCCTGGTCCCCAGGGCTACAATGGGCGGTTCTTC
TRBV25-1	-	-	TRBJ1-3	CASSEYSGNTIYF	TGTGCCAGCAGTGAATATTCAGGAAACACCATATATTTT
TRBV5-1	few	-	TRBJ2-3	CASSLDGSDTQYF	TGCGCCAGCAGCTTGGATGGCTCAGATACGCAGTATTTT
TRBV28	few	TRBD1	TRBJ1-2	CASSLWTGGYGYTF	TGTGCCAGCAGTTTATGGACAGGGGGGTATGGCTACACCTTC
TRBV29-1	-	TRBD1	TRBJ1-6	CSLRRDRGKSSYNSPLHF	TGCAGCCTTCGACGTGACAGGGGGAAGAGCTCCTATAATTCACCCCTCCACTTT
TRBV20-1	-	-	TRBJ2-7	CSARYMKEQYF	TGCAGTGCTAGATATATGAAAGAGCAGTACTTC
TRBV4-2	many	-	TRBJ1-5	CASSQAIIPGQGGQPQHF	TGTGCCAGCAGCCAAGCCATCATCCCGGGCCAAGGGGGTCAGCCCCAGCATTTT
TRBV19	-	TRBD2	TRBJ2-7	CASSTAGGSYEQYF	TGTGCCAGTAGTACCGCGGGAGGGTCCTACGAGCAGTACTTC
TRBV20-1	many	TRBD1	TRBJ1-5	CSARDRAMRQHF	TGCAGTGCTCGGGACAGGGCGATGCGGCAGCATTTT
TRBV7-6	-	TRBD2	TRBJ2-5	CASSYSGGQETQYF	TGTGCCAGCAGCTATAGCGGGGGGCAAGAGACCCAGTACTTC
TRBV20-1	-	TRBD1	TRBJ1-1	CSARDAGTGGTEAFF	TGCAGTGCTAGGGATGCGGGTACAGGGGGGACTGAAGCTTTCTTT
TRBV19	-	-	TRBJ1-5	CASSIVGQGSNQPQHF	TGTGCCAGTAGTATAGTCGGGCAGGGCAGCAATCAGCCCCAGCATTTT
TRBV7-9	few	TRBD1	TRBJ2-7	CASSLAGQRYEQYF	TGTGCCAGCAGCTTAGCGGGACAGCGCTACGAGCAGTACTTC
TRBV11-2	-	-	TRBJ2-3	CASSFGIGFSGDTQYF	TGTGCCAGCAGCTTCGGGATTGGGTTCTCTGGCGATACGCAGTATTTT
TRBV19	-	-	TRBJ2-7	CASSRGFGTAPYEQYF	TGTGCCAGTAGTAGAGGGTTTGGGACTGCTCCCTACGAGCAGTACTTC
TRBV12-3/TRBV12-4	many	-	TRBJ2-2	CASSDKWAGELFF	TGTGCCAGCAGTGACAAGTGGGCCGGGGAGCTGTTTTTT
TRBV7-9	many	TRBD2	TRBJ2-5	CASSYSGGQRETQYF	TGTGCCAGCAGCTATTCGGGGGGGCAGAGAGAGACCCAGTACTTC
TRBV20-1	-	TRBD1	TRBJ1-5	CSAATGAGQPQHF	TGCAGTGCGGCCACAGGGGCGGGTCAGCCCCAGCATTTT
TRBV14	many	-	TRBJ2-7	CASSQDHINYEQYF	TGTGCCAGCAGCCAAGATCATATAAACTACGAGCAGTACTTC
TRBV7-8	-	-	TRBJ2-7	CASSSTVRASHEQYF	TGTGCCAGCAGCTCTACCGTAAGGGCTTCCCACGAGCAGTACTTT
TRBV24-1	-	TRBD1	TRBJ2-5	CATSDATGGGETQSF	TGTGCCACCAGTGATGCCACAGGGGGCGGAGAGACCCAGTCCTTC
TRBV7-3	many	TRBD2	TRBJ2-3	CASSPGGTSRAQYF	TGTGCCAGCAGCCCCGGTGGGACTAGCCGCGCGCAGTATTTT
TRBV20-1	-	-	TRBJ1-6	CSARTTGSTNSPLHF	TGCAGTGCTAGAACGACAGGATCCACGAATTCACCCCTCCACTTT
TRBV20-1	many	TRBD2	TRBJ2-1	CSARGRGTSGTQFF	TGCAGTGCTAGAGGGCGAGGGACTAGCGGGACGCAGTTCTTC
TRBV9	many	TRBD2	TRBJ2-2	CASSVGFTSGRTGELFF	TGTGCCAGCAGCGTAGGATTTACTAGCGGGAGGACCGGGGAGCTGTTTTTT
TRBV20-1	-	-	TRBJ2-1	CSATLGNEQFF	TGCAGTGCTACTCTTGGCAATGAGCAGTTCTTC
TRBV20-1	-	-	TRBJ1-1	CSAIQQEENTEAFF	TGCAGTGCTATACAACAGGAAGAGAACACTGAAGCTTTCTTT
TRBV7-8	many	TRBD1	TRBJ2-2	CASSYGTATGELFF	TGTGCCAGCAGCTACGGGACAGCCACCGGGGAGCTGTTTTTT
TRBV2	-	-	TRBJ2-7	CASSDGTHYEQYF	TGTGCCAGCAGCGACGGGACCCACTACGAGCAGTACTTC
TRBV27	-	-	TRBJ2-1	CARYLLWTETNEQFF	TGTGCCAGATACCTCCTCTGGACAGAAACCAATGAGCAGTTCTTC
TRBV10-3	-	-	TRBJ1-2	CAISAGAVSGCTF	TGTGCCATCAGTGCGGGGGCAGTAAGTGGCTGCACCTTC
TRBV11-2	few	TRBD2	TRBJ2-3	CASSPGTSGARSDTQYF	TGTGCCAGCAGCCCCGGGACTAGCGGGGCGCGATCAGATACGCAGTATTTT
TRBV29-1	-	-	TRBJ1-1	CSTQESLAEALF	TGCAGCACCCAAGAGAGTCTCGCTGAAGCTCTCTTT
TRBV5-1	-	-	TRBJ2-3	CASSLSQSSDTQYF	TGCGCCAGCAGCTTGTCTCAGTCGTCAGATACGCAGTATTTT
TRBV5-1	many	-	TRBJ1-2	CASSGTQYGYTF	TGCGCCAGCAGCGGGACACAATATGGCTACACCTTC
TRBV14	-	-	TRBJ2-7	CASSQDGRGVEQYF	TGTGCCAGCAGCCAAGATGGGAGGGGGGTCGAGCAGTACTTC
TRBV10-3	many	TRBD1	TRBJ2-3	CAISEGGGTGIFTDTQYF	TGTGCCATCAGTGAAGGTGGGGGGACAGGGATTTTCACAGATACGCAGTATTTT